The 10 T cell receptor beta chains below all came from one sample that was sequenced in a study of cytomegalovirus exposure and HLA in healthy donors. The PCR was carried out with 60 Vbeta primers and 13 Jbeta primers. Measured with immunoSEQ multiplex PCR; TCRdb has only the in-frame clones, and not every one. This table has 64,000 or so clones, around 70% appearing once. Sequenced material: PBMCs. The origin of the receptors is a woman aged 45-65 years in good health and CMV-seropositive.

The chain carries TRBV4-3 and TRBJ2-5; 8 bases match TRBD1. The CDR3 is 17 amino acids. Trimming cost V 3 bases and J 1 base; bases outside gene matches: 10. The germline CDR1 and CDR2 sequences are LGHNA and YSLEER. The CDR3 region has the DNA TGCGCCAGCAGCCACTCATCATCAGGGGGCGGCCAAGAGACCCAGTACTTC. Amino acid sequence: CASSHSSSGGGQETQYF.

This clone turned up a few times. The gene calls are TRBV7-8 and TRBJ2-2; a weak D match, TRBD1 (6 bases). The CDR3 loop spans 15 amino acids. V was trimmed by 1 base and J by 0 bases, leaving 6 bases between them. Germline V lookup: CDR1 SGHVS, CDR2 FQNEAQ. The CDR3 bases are TGTGCCAGCAGCTTAGGGACAGCGAACACCGGGGAGCTGTTTTTT. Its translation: CASSLGTANTGELFF.

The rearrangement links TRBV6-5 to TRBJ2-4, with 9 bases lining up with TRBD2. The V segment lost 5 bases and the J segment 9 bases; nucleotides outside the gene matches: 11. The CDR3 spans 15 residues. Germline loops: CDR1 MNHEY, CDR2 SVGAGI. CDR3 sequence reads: CASSPTSGGGGIQYF. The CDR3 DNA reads TGTGCCAGCAGTCCGACTAGCGGTGGGGGGGGCATTCAGTACTTC.

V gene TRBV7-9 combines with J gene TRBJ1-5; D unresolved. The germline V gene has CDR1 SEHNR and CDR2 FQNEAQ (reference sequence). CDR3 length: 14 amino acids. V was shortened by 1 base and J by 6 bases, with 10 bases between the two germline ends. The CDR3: CASSLVPGFQPQHF. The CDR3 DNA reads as TGTGCCAGCAGCTTAGTCCCGGGTTTTCAGCCCCAGCATTTT. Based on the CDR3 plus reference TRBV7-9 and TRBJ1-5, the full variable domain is DTGVSQNPRHKITKRGQNVTFRCDPISEHNRLYWYRQTLGQGPEFLTYFQNEAQLEKSRLLSDRFSAERPKGSFSTLEIQRTEQGDSAMYLCASSLVPGFQPQHFGDGTRLSIL.

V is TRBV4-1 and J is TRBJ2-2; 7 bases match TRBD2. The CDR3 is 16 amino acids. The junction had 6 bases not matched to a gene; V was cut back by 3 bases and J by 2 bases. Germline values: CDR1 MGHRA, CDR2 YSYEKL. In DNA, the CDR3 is TGCGCCAGCAGCCAGACTGCGACTAGCAACACCGGGGAGCTGTTTTTT. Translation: CASSQTATSNTGELFF.

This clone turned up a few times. CDR3 bases: TGTGCCAGCAGCCCCCCCCCAAGACATTATACCTACGAGCAGTACTTC. Protein sequence: CASSPPPRHYTYEQYF. The chain couples TRBV7-3 to TRBJ2-7, with D hard to call. With 5 bases removed from V and 2 bases from J, the gap between germline ends came to 19 bases. The CDR3 is 16 amino acids. CDR1 SGHTA and CDR2 FQGTGA come from the germline V gene.

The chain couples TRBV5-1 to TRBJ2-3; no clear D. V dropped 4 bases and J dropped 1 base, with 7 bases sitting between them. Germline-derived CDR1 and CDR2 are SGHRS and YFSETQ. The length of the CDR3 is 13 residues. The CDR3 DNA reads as TGCGCCAGCAGCCCCGGAGGCACAGATACGCAGTATTTT. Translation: CASSPGGTDTQYF.

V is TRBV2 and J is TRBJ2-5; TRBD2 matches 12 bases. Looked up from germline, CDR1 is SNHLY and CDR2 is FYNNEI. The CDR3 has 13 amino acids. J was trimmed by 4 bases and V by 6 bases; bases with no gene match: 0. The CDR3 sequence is CASRGLAGETQYF. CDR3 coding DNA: TGTGCCAGCAGGGGACTAGCGGGAGAGACCCAGTACTTC.

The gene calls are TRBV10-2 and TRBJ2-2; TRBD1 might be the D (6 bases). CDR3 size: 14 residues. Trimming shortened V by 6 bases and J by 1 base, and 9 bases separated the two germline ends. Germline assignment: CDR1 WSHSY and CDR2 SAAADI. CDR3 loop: CASRTQGNTGELFF. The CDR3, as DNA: TGCGCCAGCAGGACACAGGGGAACACCGGGGAGCTGTTTTTT.

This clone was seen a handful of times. Here the CDR3 reads CASSTDSSGANVLTF. The DNA of the CDR3 is TGTGCCAGCAGTACCGACAGCTCTGGGGCCAACGTCCTGACTTTC. The gene calls are TRBV6-1 and TRBJ2-6, with D perhaps TRBD1 (5 bases). This CDR3 region has 15 residues. From germline, CDR1 is MNHNS and CDR2 SASEGT. The ends were cut back, 5 bases at V and 0 bases at J, with 8 bases in the middle.